The rows below give T cell receptor beta chains drawn from one sample of a study of blood T cell repertoires in COVID-19. Using immunoSEQ multiplex PCR, the repertoire was profiled, and TCRdb retains in-frame clones only, with some absent. Among 150,000 to 200,000 clones listed, less than 85% were seen once. Sequencing was performed on peripheral blood. The receptors were gathered from a woman aged 80 or older with active or convalescent COVID-19. CDR3s leave out the opening cysteine and the closing phenylalanine or tryptophan. The order of the fields is clone size, V gene, CDR3 protein. Clone size is stated in some rows and not others, as once, few, many or a class when expanded.

abundance: -; v_gene: TRBV5-4; CDR3aa: ASSTGREGTEAF
abundance: -; v_gene: TRBV7-8; CDR3aa: ASSSEQGQPQH
abundance: many; v_gene: TRBV27; CDR3aa: ASSRAGNLKNSPLH
abundance: few; v_gene: TRBV20-1; CDR3aa: SARRGDEAF
abundance: -; v_gene: TRBV5-1; CDR3aa: ASSRVLGSGYT
abundance: -; v_gene: TRBV29-1; CDR3aa: SVEGGTSGREAQY
abundance: -; v_gene: TRBV24-1; CDR3aa: ATSGAGGKSGGPTGELF
abundance: -; v_gene: TRBV18; CDR3aa: ASSLLSGTGERNTGELF
abundance: -; v_gene: TRBV28; CDR3aa: ASSLAGGEWNTEAF
abundance: -; v_gene: TRBV6-5; CDR3aa: ASSYTSGASTDTQY
abundance: -; v_gene: TRBV7-9; CDR3aa: ASSLTRQANNEQF
abundance: -; v_gene: TRBV5-8; CDR3aa: ASSLAWRADTEAF
abundance: -; v_gene: TRBV30; CDR3aa: AQYRGLHYGYT
abundance: -; v_gene: TRBV7-3; CDR3aa: ASSLTTVGTGVEQY
abundance: once; v_gene: TRBV7-6; CDR3aa: ASSPNRAGTGELF
abundance: -; v_gene: TRBV7-9; CDR3aa: ASSLPGLNEKLF
abundance: -; v_gene: TRBV6-6; CDR3aa: ATSGTGSYQPQH
abundance: -; v_gene: TRBV6-5; CDR3aa: ASSTTGTGTEAF
abundance: -; v_gene: TRBV19; CDR3aa: ASSIFSGGSGNTIY
abundance: -; v_gene: TRBV14; CDR3aa: ASTGHLNTEAF
abundance: -; v_gene: TRBV2; CDR3aa: ASSEGQVGPYEQY
abundance: once; v_gene: TRBV7-9; CDR3aa: ASSHDRTDTQY
abundance: -; v_gene: TRBV27; CDR3aa: ASSSLVVGRGLNQPQH
abundance: -; v_gene: TRBV7-9; CDR3aa: ASSLARYNEQF
abundance: few; v_gene: TRBV5-1; CDR3aa: ASSLMTSGHTGELF
abundance: -; v_gene: TRBV7-3; CDR3aa: ASSPRPGLPQETQY
abundance: few; v_gene: TRBV19; CDR3aa: ASKDRGLADTQY
abundance: -; v_gene: TRBV9; CDR3aa: ASSPQGLTEAF
abundance: -; v_gene: TRBV6-1; CDR3aa: ASSEIRGRGEQY
abundance: -; v_gene: TRBV18; CDR3aa: ASSIPYGGRGADTQY
abundance: few; v_gene: TRBV7-8; CDR3aa: ASSLGGVLGLAGGEDTQY
abundance: -; v_gene: TRBV19; CDR3aa: ASSIQQGRFGTEAF